One and the same sample provided the 31 T cell receptor beta chains below, sequenced in a study of Tregs in tolerant kidney transplant recipients. Using immunoSEQ multiplex PCR, the repertoire was profiled, and TCRdb retains in-frame clones only, with some absent. This sample carries about 6,300 clones, with 5.5% to 6.5% going to the ten biggest clones. Mixed chimerism was transient after nonmyeloablative marrow transplants from related graft donors. The material sequenced was CD4+ T cells from blood (PBMCs), taken 6 months after the transplant. These receptors were taken from a human patient who received a combined kidney and bone marrow transplant. Some of these T cells may belong to the graft donor.

A remark on this clone: The CDR3 end lies 3 residues beyond the end of the read and is filled in from the germline J gene. The chain is built from TRBV19 and TRBJ2-3, with TRBD1 matching over 10 bases. CDR1 and CDR2 from the germline V gene are LNHDA and SQIVND (reference sequence). Germline trimming cut 1 base from V and 1 base from J; bases unmatched to any gene: 2. CDR3 size: 16 residues. The sequenced CDR3 bases are TGTGCCAGTAGTATAGCCGGGACAGGGGGCACAGATACG. Its protein product is CASSIAGTGGTDT. In full, the CDR3 is CASSIAGTGGTDTQYF.

Of note for this clone: The CDR3 end is not reached by the read, which stops 3 residues before it; the germline J gene fills it in. V gene TRBV6-2 or TRBV6-3 combines with J gene TRBJ1-1, with D perhaps matching TRBD1 (6 bases). The CDR3 length is 14 residues. Per the germline V gene, CDR1 is MNHEY and CDR2 is SVGEGT. V dropped 7 bases and J dropped 5 bases, with 17 bases sitting between them. The DNA read from the CDR3 is TGTGCCAGCACCAAGGGGGGGCTGCGAACTGAA. This encodes CASTKGGLRTE. The complete CDR3 reads CASTKGGLRTEAFF.

Notes on this clone: Read sequence stops 3 residues before the CDR3 end, and the germline J gene provides the missing end. V and J are TRBV5-1 and TRBJ2-1; 13 nucleotides agree with TRBD2. The CDR3 consists of 17 residues. Germline V CDR1 and CDR2: SGHRS, YFSETQ. Unmatched junction bases numbered 8, after V lost 1 base and J lost 7 bases. CDR3 bases read: TGCGCCAGCAGCTTGCAGACACTAGCGGGAGGGCTTAATGAG. This gives the protein CASSLQTLAGGLNE. The CDR3 in full is CASSLQTLAGGLNEQFF. The full variable domain, completed using reference TRBV5-1 and TRBJ2-1, is KAGVTQTPRYLIKTRGQQVTLSCSPISGHRSVSWYQQTPGQGLQFLFEYFSETQRNKGNFPGRFSGRQFSNSRSEMNVSTLELGDSALYLCASSLQTLAGGLNEQFFGPGTRLTVL.

Points on this clone: The missing CDR3 end, 3 residues past where the read stops, is filled in from the germline J gene. The gene calls are TRBV30 and TRBJ2-7; 10 bases line up with TRBD1. This CDR3 contains 15 residues. V lost 1 base, J lost 3 bases, and 6 bases stayed unmatched. Germline loops: CDR1 GTSNPN, CDR2 SVGIG (reference sequence). The CDR3 bases that were read are TGTGCCTGGAGTGGCAAGGGACAGGGGAACTACGAG. It is translated as CAWSGKGQGNYE. The full CDR3 is CAWSGKGQGNYEQYF.

This clone registers medium-sized by frequency. Coverage ceases 3 residues before the CDR3 finishes, and the germline J gene fills in the end. The chain combines TRBV20-1 with TRBJ1-5; 7 nucleotides match TRBD1. Germline V lookup: CDR1 DFQATT, CDR2 SNEGSKA (reference sequence). The CDR3 spans 15 residues. V trimming: 5 bases; J trimming: 1 base; junction bases outside the gene matches: 8. This CDR3 reads CSARKGALSNQPQHF. The DNA read from the CDR3 is TGCAGTGCTCGAAAGGGGGCATTAAGCAATCAGCCC.

Turning to this clone: The read ends 3 residues early relative to the CDR3; the germline J gene fills the gap. The chain is built from TRBV5-1 and TRBJ1-4, with D tentatively TRBD1 (5 bases). CDR3 length: 14 amino acids. Trimming removed 3 bases from V and 4 bases from J, with 10 bases in between. Looked up from germline, CDR1 is SGHRS and CDR2 is YFSETQ. CDR3 residues: CASSSAGGNEKLFF. The CDR3 bases that were read are TGCGCCAGCAGCTCGGCCGGGGGTAATGAAAAA.

Notes on this clone: The read falls 3 residues short of the CDR3 end, and the missing part is taken from the germline J gene. J is TRBJ2-1 and V is TRBV19; either TRBD1 or TRBD2 may fit D (6 bases each). Germline V gene sequence: CDR1 LNHDA, CDR2 SQIVND (reference sequence). Trimming removed 5 bases from V and 3 bases from J, with 14 bases in between. The CDR3 is made up of 15 amino acids. CDR3 bases read: TGTGCCAGTAGTCAAGGCAGGGGAGGCTACAATGAG. Protein: CASSQGRGGYNE. The whole CDR3 sequence is CASSQGRGGYNEQFF.

This clone is medium-sized (0.01 to 0.1%) by frequency. Read coverage stops 3 residues before the CDR3 terminus; the germline J gene supplies the remainder. The J gene is TRBJ2-7, the V gene TRBV20-1; 8 bases are a match to TRBD2. V dropped 1 base and J dropped 4; count of bases not matched to a gene: 3. Germline CDR1 and CDR2: DFQATT and SNEGSKA (reference sequence). This CDR3 region has 13 residues. The CDR3 here is CSARVAGFYEQYF. Incomplete CDR3 DNA: TGCAGTGCTAGAGTAGCGGGATTTTACGAG.

Concerning this clone itself: The read gets to within 3 residues of the CDR3 end, and the germline J gene fills in the rest. The chain employs TRBV12-3 or TRBV12-4 and TRBJ1-3, with D maybe TRBD1 (6 bases). Trimming took 7 bases from V and 4 from J, leaving 8 bases between them. The CDR3 consists of 12 residues. CDR3 amino acids: CASTGGGNTIYF. The sequenced CDR3 bases are TGTGCCAGCACGGGGGGCGGAAACACC.

CDR3 in amino acids: CASSFRGYEQYF. The part of the CDR3 DNA that was read is TGTGCCAGCAGTTTCAGGGGCTACGAG. The V and J genes are TRBV12-3 or TRBV12-4 and TRBJ2-7, with D possibly matching TRBD1 (6 bases). The read terminates 3 residues before the CDR3 end, so the remaining end is supplied by the germline J gene. V shed 3 bases and J shed 3 bases, with 6 bases lying between them. There are 12 residues in the CDR3.

With regard to this clone: The read comes to an end 3 residues before the CDR3 does, leaving the germline J gene to fill in the end. The chain is built from TRBV14 and TRBJ2-2; tentatively, D is TRBD1 (6 bases). Trimming took 0 bases from V and 1 from J, leaving 12 bases between them. Per the germline V gene, CDR1 is SGHDN and CDR2 is FVKESK. There are 17 residues in the CDR3. CDR3 bases read: TGTGCCAGCAGCCAAGAAAGGGGCAGGGGGAACACCGGGGAG. It codes for CASSQERGRGNTGE. The entire CDR3 is CASSQERGRGNTGELFF.

Worth noting for this clone: The read ends 3 residues shy of where the CDR3 ends; the end is completed using the germline J gene. The same CDR3 arises from other DNA sequences in this sample as well. J is TRBJ2-1 and V is TRBV19, with 10 bases lining up with TRBD2. Trimming cost V 6 bases and J 4 bases; bases outside gene matches: 3. The CDR3 runs to 14 residues. Germline assignment: CDR1 LNHDA and CDR2 SQIVND (reference sequence). The CDR3 bases that were read are TGTGCCAGTAGGAAGCGGGAGGGTTACAATGAG. Its protein is CASRKREGYNE. The complete CDR3 protein is CASRKREGYNEQFF.

Points on this clone: The missing CDR3 end, 3 residues past where the read stops, is filled in from the germline J gene. The chain carries TRBV28 and TRBJ2-5; 11 bases match TRBD2. Germline CDR1 MDHEN, CDR2 SYDVKM. Trimming at V came to 3 bases and at J to 7 bases, leaving 7 bases not matched to a gene. This CDR3 comprises 15 residues. CDR3 in amino acids: CASSLFSGRDWTQYF. The DNA read from the CDR3 is TGTGCCAGCAGTTTGTTTAGCGGGAGGGATTGGACC.

This clone is medium-sized by frequency. The read ends 3 residues before the CDR3 terminus; that terminus is restored from the germline J gene. This chain uses TRBV29-1 with TRBJ1-4; D is undetermined. This CDR3 is built from 12 residues. Germline CDR1 and CDR2: SQVTM and ANQGSEA. Trimming removed 4 bases at V and 4 bases at J, with 7 bases between. The sequenced part of the CDR3 DNA is TGCAGCGTTGGTCAGATTAATGAAAAA. This sequence encodes CSVGQINEK. The whole CDR3 is CSVGQINEKLFF.

About this clone itself: The read ends 3 residues before the CDR3 terminus; that terminus is restored from the germline J gene. The rearrangement uses TRBV10-2 and TRBJ1-2, with D hard to call. The length of the CDR3 is 16 residues. V was cut by 4 bases and J by 0 bases, with 15 bases left in between. Germline V CDR1 and CDR2: WSHSY, SAAADI. The CDR3 bases that were read are TGCGCCAGCAGTGGAACTCGGTGGGCAACTAACTATGGC. Amino acids: CASSGTRWATNYG. The full CDR3 sequence reads CASSGTRWATNYGYTF.

With regard to this clone: Different DNA sequences within this sample yield the same CDR3. The CDR3 bases that were read are TGTGCCTGGAGTGTGCGAACTTACACAGATACG. It is translated as CAWSVRTYTDT. The full CDR3 is CAWSVRTYTDTQYF. V usage is TRBV30 and J usage is TRBJ2-3; D is uncertain. Sequencing ends 3 residues short of the CDR3 end; the germline J gene provides the rest. The CDR3 consists of 14 residues. The V and J ends lost 0 bases and 2 bases respectively, with 9 bases between them. Germline V gives CDR1 GTSNPN, CDR2 SVGIG (reference sequence).

A note on this clone: The CDR3 is cut off 3 residues early in the read; its end comes from the germline J gene. The chain employs TRBV24-1 and TRBJ2-5; TRBD1 agrees at 9 bases. The CDR3 loop spans 15 amino acids. Trimming took 5 bases from V and 1 from J; bases not matched to a gene: 4. CDR1 and CDR2 from the germline V gene are KGHDR and SFDVKD. Partial CDR3 DNA: TGTGCCACCAGTGGCTGGGACAGGGCCCAAGAGACC. Its translation is CATSGWDRAQET. The entire CDR3 sequence reads CATSGWDRAQETQYF.

By frequency, this clone is medium-sized. The read ends 3 residues early relative to the CDR3; the germline J gene fills the gap. The chain recombines TRBV18 with TRBJ1-1; the D is unclear. CDR1 is KGHSH and CDR2 is LQKENI in the germline V gene. There are 14 residues in the CDR3. Trimming shortened V by 2 bases and J by 1 base, and 8 bases separated the two germline ends. The CDR3 DNA, read in part, is TGTGCCAGCTCACCATCTTACTCGAACACTGAA. It codes for CASSPSYSNTE. The whole CDR3 sequence is CASSPSYSNTEAFF.

This clone is medium-sized (0.01 to 0.1%) by frequency. The read ends 3 residues before the CDR3 terminus; that terminus is restored from the germline J gene. This chain links TRBV6-2 or TRBV6-3 with TRBJ2-5, with 9 bases aligning to TRBD2. V lost 0 bases and J lost 0; bases outside the gene matches: 5. Germline V gives CDR1 MNHEY, CDR2 SVGEGT. The CDR3 has 17 residues. The sequenced part of the CDR3 DNA is TGTGCCAGCAGTTACTCGATCCTAGCGGGAAACCAAGAGACC. This encodes CASSYSILAGNQET. The whole CDR3 reads CASSYSILAGNQETQYF.

Regarding this clone: The DNA ends 3 residues before the CDR3 does, and the rest of the CDR3 is filled in from the germline J gene. V usage is TRBV10-2 and J usage is TRBJ2-3; tentatively, D is TRBD2 (5 bases). V lost 10 bases, J lost 0 bases, and 14 bases lay in between. Germline CDR1 reads WSHSY; CDR2 reads SAAADI. The CDR3 has 14 residues. This chain's CDR3 is CAITPGGSTDTQYF. CDR3 bases read: TGCGCCATCACCCCCGGCGGGAGCACAGATACG.

CDR3 sequence: CASSSTGGTEAFF. The sequenced CDR3 bases are TGTGCCAGCAGCTCGACAGGGGGCACTGAA. The chain employs TRBV28 and TRBJ1-1; 9 positions agree with TRBD1. Read data end 3 residues before the CDR3 end; the end is taken from the germline J gene. Germline V gene sequence: CDR1 MDHEN, CDR2 SYDVKM. The CDR3 spans 13 residues. J lost 4 bases, V lost 6 bases, and 3 bases had no gene match.

About this clone: The read finishes 3 residues shy of the CDR3 end, and the germline J gene is used to complete it. The chain employs TRBV3-1 (or the pseudogene TRBV3-2) and TRBJ1-2; the match to TRBD1 covers 8 bases. Germline assignment: CDR1 LGHDT and CDR2 YNNKEL (reference sequence). V shed 1 base, J shed 7 bases, and the junction held 2 bases outside the gene matches. This CDR3 contains 13 residues. The DNA read from the CDR3 is TGTGCCAGCAGCCAAGGGACAGGGCTTGGC. Amino acids: CASSQGTGLG. The complete CDR3 sequence is CASSQGTGLGYTF.

About this clone itself: With the read ending 3 residues before the CDR3 end, the germline J gene is used to fill in that end. The V gene is TRBV11-2, the J gene TRBJ2-5; TRBD2 matches 7 bases. CDR1 SGHAT and CDR2 FQNNGV come from the germline V gene. The CDR3 consists of 15 residues. V shed 1 base, J shed 3 bases, and the junction held 5 bases outside the gene matches. CDR3 residues: CASSLVGGGEETQYF. The sequenced CDR3 bases are TGTGCCAGCAGCTTAGTTGGCGGGGGAGAAGAGACC.

With regard to this clone: The read ends 3 residues early relative to the CDR3; the germline J gene fills the gap. The gene calls are TRBV9 and TRBJ2-3; D unclear. V shed 0 bases and J shed 6 bases, with 14 bases lying between them. The CDR3 extends over 15 amino acids. CDR1 SGDLS and CDR2 YYNGEE come from the germline V gene. CDR3 protein: CASSVDPLLPDTQYF. The covered CDR3 bases are TGTGCCAGCAGCGTAGATCCTCTCCTACCGGATACG.

Judged by frequency, this clone is medium-sized. Sequencing ends 3 residues short of the CDR3 end; the germline J gene provides the rest. The V gene is TRBV20-1, the J gene TRBJ2-5, with a possible D match to TRBD2 (6 bases). Germline V CDR1 and CDR2: DFQATT, SNEGSKA (reference sequence). V dropped 6 bases and J dropped 5 bases, with 19 bases sitting between them. The CDR3 length is 14 residues. CDR3 in amino acids: CSAPGTPTMETQYF. Incomplete CDR3 DNA: TGCAGTGCACCCGGGACTCCGACCATGGAGACC.

Regarding this clone: The read ends 3 residues before the CDR3 terminus; that terminus is restored from the germline J gene. The genes are TRBV20-1 and TRBJ2-3; 8 bases are shared with TRBD2. The germline V gene has CDR1 DFQATT and CDR2 SNEGSKA (reference sequence). The CDR3 is 12 residues long. Trimming removed 4 bases from V and 6 bases from J; junction bases left unmatched: 3. The CDR3 is CSATSGSDTQYF. The sequenced CDR3 bases are TGCAGTGCTACCAGCGGGAGCGATACG.

This clone is labeled medium-sized based on frequency. The read is 3 residues too short to cover the CDR3 end, so that end is filled in from the germline J gene. The V and J genes are TRBV6-1 and TRBJ2-3, with D possibly matching TRBD2 (6 bases). The V gene lost 2 bases and the J gene lost 1 base, with 13 bases spanning the gap. CDR1 MNHNS and CDR2 SASEGT come from the germline V gene. The CDR3 contains 16 residues. The covered CDR3 bases are TGTGCCAGCAGTGAAAACAGGTGGAGGGGCACAGATACG. As protein: CASSENRWRGTDT. The whole CDR3 sequence reads CASSENRWRGTDTQYF.

A word on this clone: The read gets to within 3 residues of the CDR3 end, and the germline J gene fills in the rest. The chain employs TRBV28 and TRBJ2-7; 15 nucleotides align to TRBD2. Germline assignment: CDR1 MDHEN and CDR2 SYDVKM. After removal of 5 bases from V and 6 bases from J, the junction contained 8 bases not matched to a gene. The CDR3 runs 16 residues. The DNA read from the CDR3 is TGTGCCAGCAGTCCAGGGACTAGCGGGAGGTGGAGCGAG. Translation: CASSPGTSGRWSE. The whole CDR3 protein reads CASSPGTSGRWSEQYF.

This clone is deemed medium-sized by its frequency. The CDR3 end is not reached by the read, which stops 3 residues before it; the germline J gene fills it in. The rearrangement uses TRBV20-1 and TRBJ1-2; D possibly corresponds to TRBD1 (5 bases). Trimming left V 0 bases short and J 7 bases short, with 21 bases between. CDR3 length: 16 amino acids. Germline V gives CDR1 DFQATT, CDR2 SNEGSKA (reference sequence). The part of the CDR3 DNA that was read is TGCAGTGCTAGAGATAGACGGGCAGGGAAGTATGGTGGC. It encodes CSARDRRAGKYGG. The CDR3 in its entirety is CSARDRRAGKYGGYTF.

The CDR3 is CASSYRRGFSYEQYF. Partial CDR3 DNA: TGTGCCAGCAGCTACCGGCGCGGGTTCTCCTACGAG. The genes are TRBV11-2 and TRBJ2-7; possible D gene TRBD2, 5 bases. The read terminates 3 residues before the CDR3 end, so the remaining end is supplied by the germline J gene. Trimming removed 4 bases from V and 0 bases from J, with 13 bases in between. Germline-derived CDR1 and CDR2 are SGHAT and FQNNGV. The CDR3 totals 15 residues.

On this clone itself: Coverage ceases 3 residues before the CDR3 finishes, and the germline J gene fills in the end. The chain has TRBV5-1 and TRBJ2-2; possible D gene TRBD1, 6 bases. The CDR3 contains 16 residues. V was trimmed by 0 bases and J by 4 bases, leaving 13 bases between them. Germline V CDR1 and CDR2: SGHRS, YFSETQ. Partial CDR3 DNA: TGCGCCAGCAGCTTGGAGGGCAGGGGAAGCACCGGGGAG. Protein: CASSLEGRGSTGE. The CDR3 in full is CASSLEGRGSTGELFF.